The 14 T cell receptor beta chains in this list originate from one sample, sequenced in a study of cytomegalovirus exposure and HLA in healthy donors. Researchers ran the PCR with 60 Vbeta and 13 Jbeta primers. This table comes from immunoSEQ multiplex PCR, and its TCRdb copy is limited to in-frame clones, with some not included. Of some 190,000 clones in the sample, approximately 80% are singletons; the top ten hold 1.2%. What was sequenced was PBMCs. These receptors were collected from a boy younger than 10 in good health and CMV-seronegative.

The V call is TRBV27, the J call TRBJ2-7; TRBD1 might be the D (5 bases). The CDR3 runs to 14 residues. Germline CDR1 reads MNHEY; CDR2 reads SMNVEV (reference sequence). Deletions cut 8 bases from V and 2 bases from J, with 16 bases between. CDR3 loop: CASGPRQLTYEQYF. Written as DNA, the CDR3 is TGTGCCAGCGGCCCCCGACAGTTAACCTACGAGCAGTACTTC.

The gene calls are TRBV4-3 and TRBJ2-2, with 11 bases matching TRBD1. CDR3 size: 15 residues. Germline assignment: CDR1 LGHNA and CDR2 YSLEER. The ends lost 6 bases at V and 5 bases at J; junction bases unmatched: 5. The CDR3 nucleotides read TGCGCCAGCAGAACGGACAGGGGGCTGACCGGGGAGCTGTTTTTT. Translated, it gives CASRTDRGLTGELFF.

The gene calls are TRBV5-5 and TRBJ1-1, with no clear D. The CDR3 sequence is 16 residues long. The V end lost 0 bases, the J end lost 1 base, and 13 bases lay between the germline ends. Per germline, CDR1 SGHKS and CDR2 YYEKEE (reference sequence). CDR3: CASSLGSVNRNTEAFF. As DNA, the CDR3 is TGTGCCAGCAGCTTGGGGTCGGTCAACCGGAACACTGAAGCTTTCTTT.

This clone occurred a few times. The rearrangement links TRBV29-1 to TRBJ1-2, with D possibly matching TRBD1 (5 bases). The CDR3 has 15 residues. V was shortened by 1 base and J by 3 bases, with 15 bases between the two germline ends. Germline values: CDR1 SQVTM, CDR2 ANQGSEA. CDR3 residues: CSVEGDSKADYGYTF. The CDR3 DNA reads TGCAGCGTTGAAGGGGACTCTAAAGCGGACTATGGCTACACCTTC.

This clone has more than one count but fewer than ten. The chain couples TRBV19 to TRBJ1-5; 8 bases agree with TRBD1. CDR1 and CDR2 (germline): LNHDA, SQIVND (reference sequence). This CDR3 has 16 amino acids. The V segment lost 7 bases and the J segment 1 base; nucleotides outside the gene matches: 9. This CDR3 is CASTLRTGLSNQPQHF. CDR3 nucleotides: TGTGCCAGTACTCTCCGGACAGGGCTGAGCAATCAGCCCCAGCATTTT.

The chain joins TRBV9 to TRBJ2-2; 7 bases fit TRBD1. Unmatched junction bases numbered 7, after V lost 1 base and J lost 4 bases. The germline V gene has CDR1 SGDLS and CDR2 YYNGEE. The CDR3 runs to 16 residues. The CDR3 spells CASSVRATGPTGELFF. CDR3 in DNA: TGTGCCAGCAGCGTAAGGGCGACAGGGCCCACCGGGGAGCTGTTTTTT.

The chain employs TRBV29-1 and TRBJ1-3; possibly TRBD1 for D (6 bases). CDR1 SQVTM and CDR2 ANQGSEA come from the germline V gene. This CDR3 spans 14 amino acids. V lost 4 bases to trimming and J lost 0 bases, with 10 bases between them. CDR3 sequence reads: CSVARGDSGNTIYF. The CDR3 DNA follows: TGCAGCGTTGCCAGGGGCGACTCTGGAAACACCATATATTTT.

This clone was counted a few times. The gene calls are TRBV7-2 and TRBJ1-1, with D possibly being TRBD1 (5 bases). Germline CDR1 is SGHTA and CDR2 is FQGNSA. This CDR3 is built from 13 residues. V was cut by 5 bases and J by 1 base, with 8 bases left in between. The chain's CDR3 is CASSQDRNTEAFF. The CDR3 DNA follows: TGTGCCAGCAGCCAAGACAGGAACACTGAAGCTTTCTTT.

The chain combines TRBV9 with TRBJ2-1; tentative D call: TRBD1 (6 bases). This CDR3 contains 15 residues. Trimming pared 4 bases from V and 4 bases from J, leaving 15 bases between. Germline values: CDR1 SGDLS, CDR2 YYNGEE. The CDR3 DNA reads as TGTGCCAGCAGCTCCCAGTTGGGGGCGTACAATGAGCAGTTCTTC. Translating gives CASSSQLGAYNEQFF.

This chain connects TRBV6-5 to TRBJ1-3; 7 bases match TRBD1. CDR1 is MNHEY and CDR2 is SVGAGI in the germline V gene. CDR3 length: 14 amino acids. V shed 6 bases, J shed 6 bases, and the junction held 8 bases outside the gene matches. The CDR3 loop is CASRNDRAVNTIYF. CDR3 sequence (DNA): TGTGCCAGCAGAAACGACAGGGCAGTAAACACCATATATTTT.

As regards this clone: No conserved phenylalanine or tryptophan is present at the end of the CDR3, so a read error is the likely explanation. The DNA is left out, because the CDR3 cannot be placed on it with certainty; the CDR3 is given as TCRdb lists it. V is TRBV6-5 and J is TRBJ1-6; the listed D gene, TRBD1, was not tested against the DNA. Per germline, CDR1 MNHEY and CDR2 SVGAGI. Including both end residues, the CDR3 is 10 amino acids long. CDR3 residues: CASKATGRFV.

The chain is built from TRBV6-5 and TRBJ1-3; no reliable D call. The CDR3 consists of 15 residues. Germline lookup yields CDR1 MNHEY and CDR2 SVGAGI. The V gene lost 5 bases and the J gene lost 2 bases, with 13 bases spanning the gap. CDR3 amino acids: CASSPRRVTGNTIYF. The CDR3 nucleotides read TGTGCCAGCAGTCCTCGGCGGGTAACTGGAAACACCATATATTTT.

V and J are TRBV5-4 and TRBJ2-3; the match to TRBD2 covers 7 bases. V trimming: 2 bases; J trimming: 6 bases; junction bases outside the gene matches: 6. Per germline, CDR1 SGHNT and CDR2 YYREEE (reference sequence). The CDR3 is 14 amino acids. This chain's CDR3 is CASSFGLETDTQYF. CDR3 bases: TGTGCCAGCAGCTTTGGACTAGAAACCGATACGCAGTATTTT.

The chain recombines TRBV13 with TRBJ1-2, with D hard to call. The germline gives CDR1 PRHDT, CDR2 FYEKMQ (reference sequence). This CDR3 has 14 residues. Trimming pared 0 bases from V and 2 bases from J, leaving 7 bases between. CDR3 nucleotides: TGTGCCAGCAGCTTAGGCCGGGTAAACTATGGCTACACCTTC. This encodes CASSLGRVNYGYTF.